One sample yielded the 8 T cell receptor beta chains listed below, sequenced in a study of early T cells in non-severe SARS-CoV-2 infection. TCRdb recomputed calls from the 5' RACE reads with MiXCR, one row per CDR3 protein. The table lists 60,000 to 75,000 distinct CDR3 sequences, 10% to 15% of them singletons. Sequenced: whole blood. The receptors were gathered from an adult who was a healthcare worker with PCR-confirmed SARS-CoV-2 infection or an uninfected control (not recorded which).

This clonotype was detected ten times or more. This chain connects TRBV2 to TRBJ2-5; possibly TRBD1 for D (5 bases). There are 12 residues in the CDR3. CDR1 is SNHLY and CDR2 is FYNNEI in the germline V gene. V was clipped by 10 bases and J by 5 bases, with 14 bases between them. The CDR3 loop reads CATSHRLETQYF. The CDR3 region has the DNA TGTGCCACTTCTCACAGGTTGGAGACCCAGTACTTC.

This clonotype came up a few times. CDR3 region: CSVLDSVVYGYTF. As DNA, the CDR3 is TGCAGCGTATTAGACAGCGTCGTCTATGGCTACACCTTC. The genes are TRBV29-1 and TRBJ1-2, with D possibly TRBD1 on 5 matching bases. Germline CDR1 SQVTM, CDR2 ANQGSEA. V was shortened by 6 bases and J by 4 bases, with 15 bases between the two germline ends. The CDR3 has 13 amino acids.

The chain couples TRBV10-3 to TRBJ2-3; TRBD2 matches 7 bases. Germline-derived CDR1 and CDR2 are ENHRY and SYGVKD. Losses at the gene ends were 4 bases for V and 0 bases for J; bases not matched to a gene: 4. CDR3 size: 15 residues. The CDR3 spells CAISASGDSTDTQYF. The CDR3 DNA sequence: TGTGCCATCAGTGCGAGCGGGGATAGCACAGATACGCAGTATTTT.

The chain joins TRBV5-1 to TRBJ2-3; 8 bases line up with TRBD1. The germline CDR1 and CDR2 sequences are SGHRS and YFSETQ. The CDR3 has 14 residues. V shed 3 bases, J shed 5 bases, and the junction held 5 bases outside the gene matches. The CDR3 region is CASSSQGVIDTQYF. The CDR3 region has the DNA TGCGCCAGCAGCTCACAGGGGGTGATAGATACGCAGTATTTT.

This clonotype was seen repeatedly, ten times or more. The V and J genes are TRBV29-1 and TRBJ1-1; no firm D call. The CDR3 contains 11 residues. Germline CDR1 is SQVTM and CDR2 is ANQGSEA. Trimming stripped 6 bases from V and 6 bases from J, with 11 bases between. DNA for the CDR3: TGCAGCGTGCAACGGCGGTCTGAAGCTTTCTTT. Protein: CSVQRRSEAFF.

This clonotype showed up just a few times. The V and J genes are TRBV29-1 and TRBJ1-1, with D possibly TRBD1 on 5 matching bases. V lost 8 bases to trimming and J lost 7 bases, with 17 bases between them. Germline V gene data show CDR1 as SQVTM and CDR2 as ANQGSEA. The length of the CDR3 is 12 residues. The CDR3 DNA reads TGCAGCACCCCAGGGACCTTACTTGAAGCTTTCTTT. Translated, it gives CSTPGTLLEAFF.

This clonotype was observed many times. The chain couples TRBV2 to TRBJ2-7; no definite D call. Trimming removed 3 bases from V and 3 bases from J, with 6 bases in between. Germline lookup yields CDR1 SNHLY and CDR2 FYNNEI. This CDR3 spans 12 amino acids. The CDR3 DNA reads as TGTGCCAGCAGTGAGACGGGCTACGAGCAGTACTTC. It yields the protein CASSETGYEQYF.

As for this clonotype: A much larger clonotype is one base distant, so this may be a read error. J is TRBJ1-3 and V is TRBV6-2 or TRBV6-3; tentatively, D is TRBD1 (5 bases). Germline CDR1 reads MNHEY; CDR2 reads SVGEGT. This CDR3 comprises 15 residues. CDR3 amino acids: CASSYGGVYGITIYF. DNA of the CDR3: TGTGCCAGCAGTTACGGGGGTGTGTACGGAATCACCATATATTTT.